This T cell receptor beta chain was observed in a study of cytomegalovirus exposure and HLA in healthy donors. General study results and limits: Later analysis identified a missense DCLRE1C variant that was linked to TCR beta V- and J-gene trimming.

As regards this clone: What it binds is unknown.

Primers included in the PCR were 60 Vbeta and 13 Jbeta primers. Libraries were prepared by immunoSEQ multiplex PCR; TCRdb keeps only in-frame clonotypes and omits some of them. The top ten clones hold 0.95% to 1.3% of a sample with 160,000 or so clones, 84% of them seen once. The germline CDR1 and CDR2 sequences are SQVTM and ANQGSEA. After removal of 6 bases from V and 7 bases from J, the junction contained 7 bases not matched to a gene. The CDR3 is 14 residues long. The specimen was PBMCs. The sequence was obtained from a man aged 25 to 40 in good health and CMV-seronegative. This chain connects TRBV29-1 to TRBJ2-5; 14 positions agree with TRBD2. In DNA, the CDR3 is TGCAGCGTAGGACTAGCGGGAGGCCGGGGGACCCAGTACTTC. Translating gives CSVGLAGGRGTQYF.